This TCR beta chain appears in the sequencing data of a study of cytomegalovirus exposure and HLA in healthy donors. Study-wide results and limits: Per a later analysis, 15,000 to 20,000 TCR beta sequences showed association with HLA alleles at 0.05 false discovery rate. The study labeled 164 TCR beta chains cytomegalovirus-associated. The authors later found most CMV-associated TCR beta chains appeared HLA-restricted.

Germline V gene lookup returns CDR1 MGHRA and CDR2 YSYEKL. CDR3 length: 17 amino acids. V shed 1 base and J shed 5 bases, with 18 bases lying between them. Primers included in the PCR were 60 Vbeta and 13 Jbeta primers. This table comes from immunoSEQ multiplex PCR, and its TCRdb copy is limited to in-frame clones, with some not included. In the table there are about 52,000 clones, 72% of which are singletons. Concerning this clone: What it binds is not known.

The clonotype originates from a woman between 50 and 59 years old in good health and CMV-seronegative. The chain has TRBV4-1 and TRBJ2-1; tentatively, D is TRBD1 (7 bases). The sequencing sample was made of PBMCs. The CDR3 here is CASSQAEGASANNEQFF. CDR3 nucleotides: TGCGCCAGCAGCCAAGCGGAGGGGGCCTCGGCAAACAATGAGCAGTTCTTC.